Listed below are T cell receptor beta chains from one sample, sequenced in a study of T-cell reconstitution after alpha-beta-depleted transplantation in children. TCRdb reanalysed the PCR reads using MiXCR and keeps one entry per CDR3 protein. Here the sample spans 250,000 to 400,000 distinct CDR3 sequences, around 25% being singletons. Sequencing was performed on PBMCs, mostly from graft donor cells, taken 180 days after TCRalphabeta/CD19-depleted stem cell transplant. These receptors were obtained from a male patient aged 10 to 17 who had a stem cell transplant for acute lymphoblastic leukemia, so the T cells may come from the graft donor. Both conserved end residues are part of each CDR3. A D gene is named only where the DNA matches it firmly. The listing skips clone size in some rows; elsewhere it reads once, few, many or a size class.

-,TRBD2,TRBJ2-3,TRBV10-3,TGTGCCATCAGTGGGCCCGGGACTAGGAATACGCAGTATTTT,CAISGPGTRNTQYF
-,-,TRBJ1-2,TRBV29-1,TGCAGCGTTGCAGGGGCGGGAGGCTACACCTTC,CSVAGAGGYTF
few,TRBD2,TRBJ2-5,TRBV7-2,TGTGCCAGCAGCTTAGCAATCGGGGGACTAGTCAAGACCCAGTACTTC,CASSLAIGGLVKTQYF
-,-,TRBJ2-1,TRBV4-1,TGCGCCAGCAGCCAAGATTTGGGCCGGAATGAGCAGTTCTTC,CASSQDLGRNEQFF
few,-,TRBJ2-5,TRBV6-1,TGTGCCAGCAGTGAAGCTGGAGGGTTCGAGACCCAGTACTTC,CASSEAGGFETQYF
few,-,TRBJ1-6,TRBV5-1,TGCGCCAGCAGCTTGGACCAGCCGAATTCACCCCTCCACTTT,CASSLDQPNSPLHF
few,TRBD1,TRBJ2-2,TRBV10-3,TGTGCCACCCGGGACAGGAGCACCGGGGAGCTGTTTTTT,CATRDRSTGELFF
-,-,TRBJ1-1,TRBV6-5,TGTGCCAGCAGTTACCTGACAGTGATGAACACTGAAGCTTTCTTT,CASSYLTVMNTEAFF
few,TRBD2,TRBJ2-7,TRBV4-1,TGCGCCAGCAGCCAAGCGGGACTAGCGGGAGCCTACGAGCAGTACTTC,CASSQAGLAGAYEQYF
few,-,TRBJ2-7,TRBV4-1,TGCGCCAGCAGCCACCAGAGGTGGGATAACGAGCAGTACTTC,CASSHQRWDNEQYF
-,TRBD1,TRBJ1-4,TRBV6-1,TGTGCCAGCAGTGAAGTCGGGACAGCCGAAAAACTGTTTTTT,CASSEVGTAEKLFF
few,-,TRBJ1-1,TRBV11-1,TGTGCCAGCAGCTTTCCCGGTGGGATGAACACTGAAGCTTTCTTT,CASSFPGGMNTEAFF
-,-,TRBJ1-6,TRBV12-3/TRBV12-4,TGTGCCAGCAGGACAGGCTCCTATAATTCACCCCTCCACTTT,CASRTGSYNSPLHF
few,-,TRBJ1-5,TRBV5-8,TGTGCCAGCAGCTTGTCCAGAGTCCTCTTGAGCAATCAGCCCCAGCATTTT,CASSLSRVLLSNQPQHF
many,TRBD1,TRBJ2-1,TRBV24-1,TGTGCCACCAGTGATCTCCGGGACAGGCCGTTCTTC,CATSDLRDRPFF
few,-,TRBJ1-5,TRBV6-1,TGTGCCAGCACCCCGAGGCAGGGAGGAGGCAGCAATCAGCCCCAGCATTTT,CASTPRQGGGSNQPQHF
few,TRBD2,TRBJ2-7,TRBV20-1,TGCAGTGCTAGCAGCGGACTAGCGGGCGGCTACGAGCAGTACTTC,CSASSGLAGGYEQYF
-,-,TRBJ2-7,TRBV20-1,TGCAGTGCTAACGGTGAAGGGATCTCCTACGAGCAGTACTTC,CSANGEGISYEQYF
few,-,TRBJ1-4,TRBV10-3,TGTGCCAGTTGCCGGGGGTCTACTAATGAAAAACTGTTTTTT,CASCRGSTNEKLFF
few,-,TRBJ2-2,TRBV20-1,TGCAGTGCTTGGGGACGAGGGAACACCGGGGAGCTGTTTTTT,CSAWGRGNTGELFF
few,TRBD2,TRBJ2-3,TRBV7-2,TGTGCCAGCAGCTTAGAAGCGGGAGCGCGTACGCAGTATTTT,CASSLEAGARTQYF
few,-,TRBJ2-1,TRBV9,TGTGCCAGCAGCGGAGAGAGGGGGTTCAATGAGCAGTTCTTC,CASSGERGFNEQFF
-,-,TRBJ2-2,TRBV28,TGTGCAGCCGGGGAGCTGTTTTTT,CAAGELFF
-,-,TRBJ2-1,TRBV4-1,TGCGCCAGCAGCCAAGGAATTCTAGCGAAATACAATGAGCAGTTCTTC,CASSQGILAKYNEQFF
-,TRBD2,TRBJ2-7,TRBV9,TGTGCCAGCAGCGTAGATACTAGCGGGCGACCCTACGAGCAGTACTTC,CASSVDTSGRPYEQYF
few,-,TRBJ2-7,TRBV27,TGTGCCAGCAGTTTAAGAGGGCTCAATGTTAGAGAGCAGTACTTC,CASSLRGLNVREQYF
few,TRBD2,TRBJ2-3,TRBV5-1,TGTGCCAGCAGCTTAGGGCTAGCGGGAGTAACAGATACGCAGTATTTT,CASSLGLAGVTDTQYF
few,-,TRBJ2-3,TRBV20-1,TGCAGTGCTAGGCGGAGGCCTAGCACAGATACGCAGTATTTT,CSARRRPSTDTQYF
-,-,TRBJ2-7,TRBV10-3,TGTGCCATCAGTTACGACTTCTACGAGCAGTACTTC,CAISYDFYEQYF
few,-,TRBJ2-1,TRBV24-1,TGTGCCACCAGTGATCCTTCCCAAGGGGACAATGAGCAGTTCTTC,CATSDPSQGDNEQFF
-,-,TRBJ1-5,TRBV12-3/TRBV12-4,TGTGCCAGCAGTTTTGTGGCAGTTGGTCAGCCCCAGCATTTT,CASSFVAVGQPQHF
-,-,TRBJ2-3,TRBV7-3,TGTGCCAGCAGCTTAACGGGCCATTCAGATACGCAGTATTTT,CASSLTGHSDTQYF
few,-,TRBJ2-7,TRBV4-2,TGTGCCAGCAGCCAAAAAGACAGCGCTATCTACGAGCAGTACTTC,CASSQKDSAIYEQYF
-,TRBD1,TRBJ1-1,TRBV20-1,TGCAGTGCTAGAAGGTGGACAGGGCCATCTGAAGCTTTCTTT,CSARRWTGPSEAFF
few,-,TRBJ2-1,TRBV20-1,TGCAGTGCTAGGGGATATCGGATCTACAATGAGCAGTTCTTC,CSARGYRIYNEQFF
-,TRBD2,TRBJ2-7,TRBV4-1,TGCGCCAGCAGCCAACAACCAAGCGGGAGCGGTCTCTACGAGCAGTACTTC,CASSQQPSGSGLYEQYF
few,TRBD1,TRBJ2-7,TRBV20-1,TGCAGTGCCAGGACAGGCAGTTCCTACGAGCAGTACTTC,CSARTGSSYEQYF
few,-,TRBJ1-3,TRBV6-1,TGTGCCAGTCGTCTTTACCTCAACTCTGGAAACACCATATATTTT,CASRLYLNSGNTIYF
few,-,TRBJ2-2,TRBV5-1,TGCGCCAGCAGCTTCACGGGAGGGGAGCTGTTTTTT,CASSFTGGELFF
-,TRBD1,TRBJ1-1,TRBV5-1,TGCGCCAGCAGCTTGACGGGACAGGGGATGAACACTGAAGCTTTCTTT,CASSLTGQGMNTEAFF
few,-,TRBJ2-3,TRBV5-5,TGTGCCAGCAGCGGCTTAGGGCTAGCTTTATTCACAGATACGCAGTATTTT,CASSGLGLALFTDTQYF
-,-,TRBJ2-4,TRBV7-6,TGTGCCAGCAGCTTATGGGAACTGGGTTCTCTAGCCAAAAACATTCAGTACTTC,CASSLWELGSLAKNIQYF